This entry lists 3 T cell receptor beta chains sequenced from one sample in a study of blood T cell repertoires in COVID-19. Profiled with immunoSEQ multiplex PCR; TCRdb holds only in-frame clones, not every one. The sample has around 83,000 clones; roughly 89% are singletons. Material for sequencing was peripheral blood. The receptors were sampled from a man aged 50 or older with active or convalescent COVID-19.

This chain connects TRBV29-1 to TRBJ2-2, with 7 bases fitting TRBD1. Germline values: CDR1 SQVTM, CDR2 ANQGSEA. The CDR3 is 15 residues long. V lost 7 bases, J lost 0 bases, and 8 bases stayed unmatched. CDR3 nucleotide sequence: TGCAGCGCAAGATCCGGGACAGCGAACACCGGGGAGCTGTTTTTT. It is translated as CSARSGTANTGELFF.

The chain is built from TRBV30 and TRBJ1-2, with D possibly being TRBD1 (5 bases). The CDR3 runs 15 residues. Germline CDR1 and CDR2: GTSNPN and SVGIG (reference sequence). Trimming removed 1 base from V and 1 base from J, with 13 bases in between. The CDR3 here is CAWSAGFLNNYGYTF. The DNA of the CDR3 is TGTGCCTGGAGTGCAGGGTTTCTTAATAACTATGGCTACACCTTC.

CDR3 nucleotides: TGTGCCAGCTCACCACCCGTTGGCAGGTCCTACGAGCAGTACTTC. It encodes CASSPPVGRSYEQYF. The genes are TRBV18 and TRBJ2-7; D is undetermined. The CDR3 runs to 15 residues. Germline CDR1 is KGHSH and CDR2 is LQKENI. Trimming removed 0 bases from V and 1 base from J, with 10 bases in between.